The T cell receptor (beta chain) under discussion was sequenced for a study of cytomegalovirus exposure and HLA in healthy donors. Germline V gives CDR1 MNHNY, CDR2 SVGAGI (reference sequence). The CDR3 has 15 amino acids. 60 Vbeta and 13 Jbeta primers were used in PCR. Sequenced by immunoSEQ multiplex PCR; TCRdb stores in-frame clones only, minus some. The table records 150,000 to 200,000 clones, about 86% of them present only once. As regards this clone: Its antigen is unknown.

Study results and limitations: In vitro data verified a few CMV-associated chains as specific for CMV antigens. The authors later linked a missense DCLRE1C variant to TCR beta V- and J-gene trimming.

The genes are TRBV6-6 and TRBJ2-5; 10 bases are shared with TRBD1. The sequence came from a woman aged 18-29 years in good health and CMV-seropositive. The sequenced sample consisted of PBMCs. CDR3 residues: CVSGAGTGVQETQYF. CDR3 nucleotides: TGTGTCAGTGGTGCCGGGACAGGGGTCCAAGAGACCCAGTACTTC.